A selection of T cell receptor beta chains follows, all from one sample in a study of CD8 T cells in ankylosing spondylitis. TCRdb recomputed calls from the 5' RACE reads with MiXCR, one row per CDR3 protein. The table includes fewer than 400,000 distinct CDR3 sequences, roughly 15% detected once. Sequenced material: blood, either unsorted or a sorted T cell fraction (not recorded which). The origin of the receptors is a male donor with ankylosing spondylitis or in good health (not recorded which). Both conserved end residues are trimmed from each CDR3. The order of the fields is J gene, V gene, CDR3 protein.

TRBJ2-1	TRBV20-1	SASKGLAGVSSYNEQF
TRBJ1-4	TRBV29-1	SAKDSPTNEKLF
TRBJ2-2	TRBV7-8	ASSVAWGELF
TRBJ2-2	TRBV7-2	ASSLRGADTGELF
TRBJ1-6	TRBV13	ASSLVRSPLH
TRBJ2-1	TRBV20-1	SASPFSYNEQF
TRBJ2-5	TRBV7-2	ASTLILAGGETQY
TRBJ1-5	TRBV7-8	ASSSDRDLSSNQPQH
TRBJ2-7	TRBV6-2/TRBV6-3	ASTLSGTGAYEQY
TRBJ2-6	TRBV12-3/TRBV12-4	ASSLGVGGANVLT
TRBJ2-1	TRBV3-1	ASSQASGGEQF
TRBJ2-7	TRBV30	AWSVGPGSVGEQY
TRBJ1-6	TRBV29-1	SVEITWVWGSPLH
TRBJ2-7	TRBV12-3/TRBV12-4	ASTPGGEQY
TRBJ2-5	TRBV12-3/TRBV12-4	ATRQQETQY
TRBJ1-5	TRBV7-8	ASSLAMTGALGPQH
TRBJ2-1	TRBV5-4	ASGPLAGDRYNEQF
TRBJ2-1	TRBV11-3	ASSLGRDPPYNEQF
TRBJ2-5	TRBV6-1	ASSGLAVQETQY
TRBJ2-7	TRBV11-2	ASSSPDRGTYEQY
TRBJ2-7	TRBV5-1	ASSPKAGTAYEQY
TRBJ2-3	TRBV10-3	AISATKLAGATDTQY
TRBJ2-7	TRBV11-2	ASSPLAGGREQY
TRBJ1-2	TRBV12-3/TRBV12-4	ASSLVIGSDGYT
TRBJ2-1	TRBV29-1	SVVDGYNEQF
TRBJ1-2	TRBV10-3	AIRGTGDGYT
TRBJ2-5	TRBV29-1	SVDLPGETQY
TRBJ2-1	TRBV10-3	AISELGQPYNEQF
TRBJ1-1	TRBV7-9	ASSPSISTEAF
TRBJ2-3	TRBV5-1	ASSSRGSTDTQY
TRBJ2-1	TRBV29-1	SVDSPTYNEQF
TRBJ2-7	TRBV7-2	ASSLDGDEQY
TRBJ2-5	TRBV10-3	AISESKGASKTQY
TRBJ2-5	TRBV11-1	ASSPQIRVTGALQETQY
TRBJ2-3	TRBV7-8	ASSLDFTRFASTDTQY
TRBJ2-3	TRBV20-1	CARDPFALAGDLEHTDTQY
TRBJ2-2	TRBV12-3/TRBV12-4	ASRGLAGPQNTGELF